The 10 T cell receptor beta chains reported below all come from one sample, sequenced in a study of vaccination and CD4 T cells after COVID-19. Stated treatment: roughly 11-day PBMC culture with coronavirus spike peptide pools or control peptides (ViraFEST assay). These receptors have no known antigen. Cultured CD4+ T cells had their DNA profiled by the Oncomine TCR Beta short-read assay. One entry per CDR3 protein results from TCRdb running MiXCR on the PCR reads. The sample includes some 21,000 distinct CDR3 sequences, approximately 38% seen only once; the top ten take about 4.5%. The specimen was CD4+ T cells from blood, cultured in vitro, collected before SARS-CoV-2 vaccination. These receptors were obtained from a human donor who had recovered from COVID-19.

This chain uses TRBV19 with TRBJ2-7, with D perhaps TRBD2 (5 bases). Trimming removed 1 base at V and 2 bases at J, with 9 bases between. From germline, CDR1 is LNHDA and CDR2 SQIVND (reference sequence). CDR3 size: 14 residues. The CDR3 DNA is TGTGCCAGTAGTATAGGTCCGGGGACCTACGAGCAGTACTTC. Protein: CASSIGPGTYEQYF.

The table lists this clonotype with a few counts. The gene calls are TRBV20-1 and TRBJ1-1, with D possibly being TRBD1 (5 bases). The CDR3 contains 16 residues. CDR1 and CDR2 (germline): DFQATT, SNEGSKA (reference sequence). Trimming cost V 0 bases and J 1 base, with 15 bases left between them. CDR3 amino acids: CSARDFQGGENTEAFF. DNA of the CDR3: TGCAGTGCTAGAGATTTTCAGGGTGGGGAGAACACTGAAGCTTTCTTT.

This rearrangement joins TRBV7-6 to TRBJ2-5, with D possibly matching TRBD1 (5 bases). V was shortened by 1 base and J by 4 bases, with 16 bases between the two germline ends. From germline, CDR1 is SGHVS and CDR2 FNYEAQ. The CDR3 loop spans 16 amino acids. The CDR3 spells CASSLGRQSGRETQYF. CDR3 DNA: TGTGCCAGCAGCTTAGGGCGACAGTCTGGGCGAGAGACCCAGTACTTC.

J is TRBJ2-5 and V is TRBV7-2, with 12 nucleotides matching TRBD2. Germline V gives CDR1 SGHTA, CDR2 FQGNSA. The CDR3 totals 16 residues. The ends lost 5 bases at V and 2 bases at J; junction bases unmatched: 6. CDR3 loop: CASSDRLAGVQETQYF. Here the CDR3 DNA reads TGTGCCAGCAGCGACAGACTAGCGGGAGTGCAAGAGACCCAGTACTTC.

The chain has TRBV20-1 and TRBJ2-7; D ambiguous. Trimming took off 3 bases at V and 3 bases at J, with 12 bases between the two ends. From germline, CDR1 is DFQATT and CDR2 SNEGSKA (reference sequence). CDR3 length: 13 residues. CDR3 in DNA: TGCAGTGCTAGTTTGCTGAAGCGCTACGAGCAGTACTTC. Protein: CSASLLKRYEQYF.

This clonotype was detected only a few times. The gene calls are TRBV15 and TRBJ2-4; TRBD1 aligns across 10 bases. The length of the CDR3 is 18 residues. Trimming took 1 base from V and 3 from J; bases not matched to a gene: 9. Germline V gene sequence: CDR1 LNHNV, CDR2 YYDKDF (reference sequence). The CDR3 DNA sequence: TGTGCCACCAGCAGAGGTGGGACAGGGGCCATGGGCAAAAACATTCAGTACTTC. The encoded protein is CATSRGGTGAMGKNIQYF.

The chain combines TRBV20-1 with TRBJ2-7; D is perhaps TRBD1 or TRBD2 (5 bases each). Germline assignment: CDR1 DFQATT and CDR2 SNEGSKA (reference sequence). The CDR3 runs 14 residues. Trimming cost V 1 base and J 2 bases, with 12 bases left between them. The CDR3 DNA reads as TGCAGTGCTAGAGTTGGGACGGGGCCCTACGAGCAGTACTTC. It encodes CSARVGTGPYEQYF.

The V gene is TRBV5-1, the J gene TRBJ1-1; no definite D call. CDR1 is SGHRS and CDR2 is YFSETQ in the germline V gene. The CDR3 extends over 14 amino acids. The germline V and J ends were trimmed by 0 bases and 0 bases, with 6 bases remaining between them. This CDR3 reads CASSLEQMNTEAFF. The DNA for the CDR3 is TGCGCCAGCAGCTTGGAGCAAATGAACACTGAAGCTTTCTTT.

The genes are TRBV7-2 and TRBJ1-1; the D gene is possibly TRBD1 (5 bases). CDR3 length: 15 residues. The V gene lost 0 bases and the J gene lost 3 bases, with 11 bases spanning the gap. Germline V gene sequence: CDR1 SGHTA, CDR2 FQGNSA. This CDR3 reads CASSLAGRGDTEAFF. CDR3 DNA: TGTGCCAGCAGCTTAGCAGGGAGAGGGGACACTGAAGCTTTCTTT.

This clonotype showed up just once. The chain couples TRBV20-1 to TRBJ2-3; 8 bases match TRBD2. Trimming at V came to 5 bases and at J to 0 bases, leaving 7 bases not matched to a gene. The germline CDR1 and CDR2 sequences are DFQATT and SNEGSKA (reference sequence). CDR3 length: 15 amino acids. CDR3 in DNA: TGCAGTGCTGTTACTAGCGGAAAGAGCACAGATACGCAGTATTTT. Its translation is CSAVTSGKSTDTQYF.